This TCR beta chain came from a study of T cells in Graves' hyperthyroidism and ophthalmopathy. The investigators amplified TCR beta CDR3 regions from RNA transcripts. Researchers ran a first-round RT-PCR on the TCR CDR3 using the HTBI primer set. TCRdb re-called the multiplex PCR reads through MiXCR, storing one row per CDR3 protein. Here the sample spans some 360,000 distinct CDR3 sequences, about 15% being singletons. This clonotype was picked up many times. V gave up 5 bases and J gave up 2 bases; unmatched junction bases: 5. Per germline, CDR1 SGHVS and CDR2 FQNEAQ. The CDR3 is made up of 15 amino acids. Newly diagnosed hyperthyroidism patients aged 18 to 65 years had disease lasting under 2 months.

V and J are TRBV7-8 and TRBJ2-1; 8 positions match TRBD2. This sequence originates from a woman aged 60 to 75 with Graves' hyperthyroidism. Sequenced sample: blood. For the CDR3, the DNA is TGTGCCAGCAGCCGGGAGGGCGCGCCCTACAATGAGCAGTTCTTC. This sequence encodes CASSREGAPYNEQFF.